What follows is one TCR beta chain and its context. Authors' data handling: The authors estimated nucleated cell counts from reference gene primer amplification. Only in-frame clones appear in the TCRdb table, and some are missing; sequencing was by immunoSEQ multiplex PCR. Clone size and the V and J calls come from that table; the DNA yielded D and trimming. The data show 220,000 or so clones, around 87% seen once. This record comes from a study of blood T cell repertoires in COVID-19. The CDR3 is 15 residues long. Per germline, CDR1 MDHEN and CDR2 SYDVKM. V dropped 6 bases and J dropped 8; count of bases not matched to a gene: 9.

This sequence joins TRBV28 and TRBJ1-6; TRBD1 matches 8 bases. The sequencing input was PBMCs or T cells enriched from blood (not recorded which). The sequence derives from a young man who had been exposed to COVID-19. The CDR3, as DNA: TGTGCCAGCAGAACGACAGGGGAGGGAGATTCACCCCTCCACTTT. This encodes CASRTTGEGDSPLHF.